These 12 T cell receptor beta chains came from one sample sequenced in a study of shared clonotypes between healthy human individuals. Naive CD8 cells lacked CD45RO, underwent positive selection for CCR7 and left out terminally differentiated effector memory CD45RA+ cells. Libraries were prepared by immunoSEQ multiplex PCR; TCRdb keeps only in-frame clonotypes and omits some of them. The table has about 650,000 clones, nearly 97% seen once; the top ten hold 0.11%. Sample: naive CD8+ T cells sorted from blood. Receptors were obtained from a woman in her twenties or thirties in good health.

This chain uses TRBV28 with TRBJ2-7; 8 bases fit TRBD2. Germline-derived CDR1 and CDR2 are MDHEN and SYDVKM. This CDR3 is 16 amino acids long. V was pared by 2 bases and J by 5 bases, with 11 bases of the junction left unmatched. CDR3 residues: CASSLMLAGFRDEQYF. CDR3 nucleotides: TGTGCCAGCAGTTTAATGCTAGCGGGCTTCCGGGACGAGCAGTACTTC.

This chain joins TRBV19 and TRBJ1-1, with 7 bases lining up with TRBD1. The CDR3 runs to 15 residues. The germline V gene encodes CDR1 LNHDA and CDR2 SQIVND (reference sequence). After removal of 5 bases from V and 4 bases from J, the junction contained 10 bases not matched to a gene. CDR3 amino acids: CASSAPRQGGTEAFF. The CDR3 DNA follows: TGTGCCAGTAGTGCCCCTCGACAGGGAGGCACTGAAGCTTTCTTT.

This clone has only one observation. The chain combines TRBV28 with TRBJ1-1; possible D gene TRBD1, 5 bases. Germline lookup yields CDR1 MDHEN and CDR2 SYDVKM. The CDR3 extends over 14 amino acids. The V gene lost 3 bases and the J gene lost 5 bases, with 13 bases spanning the gap. The CDR3 spells CASSFRRVGTEAFF. CDR3 nucleotides: TGTGCCAGCAGTTTCCGCAGGGTAGGGACTGAAGCTTTCTTT.

The genes are TRBV28 and TRBJ2-7, with D perhaps TRBD1 (5 bases). Trimming took off 5 bases at V and 0 bases at J, with 20 bases between the two ends. CDR1 MDHEN and CDR2 SYDVKM come from the germline V gene. CDR3 length: 17 amino acids. In nucleotides, the CDR3 is TGTGCCAGCAGTAAACCCCTCAGGGTTCAGAGCTCCTACGAGCAGTACTTC. Its translation is CASSKPLRVQSSYEQYF.

CDR3 coding DNA: TGTGCCAGCAGTGCTTCGGACAGGGGTTGGGAGCAGTACTTC. It translates to CASSASDRGWEQYF. The chain is built from TRBV2 and TRBJ2-7; 9 bases map to TRBD1. V lost 4 bases, J lost 7 bases, and 8 bases stayed unmatched. The CDR3 is 14 residues long. CDR1 and CDR2 from the germline V gene are SNHLY and FYNNEI.

This chain links TRBV5-6 with TRBJ1-3; D is ambiguous. CDR3 length: 16 residues. CDR1 and CDR2 from the germline V gene are SGHDT and YYEEEE. V lost 4 bases, J lost 2 bases, and 16 bases lay in between. CDR3 sequence: CASSVGLGATGNTIYF. The CDR3 DNA sequence: TGTGCCAGCAGCGTTGGCCTGGGAGCCACTGGAAACACCATATATTTT.

CDR3 nucleotides: TGTGCCAGCAGCTCAAGACTAGCGGGAGGGCCTGGGGAGACCCAGTACTTC. Protein product: CASSSRLAGGPGETQYF. V and J are TRBV7-8 and TRBJ2-5; TRBD2 matches 14 bases. V lost 4 bases, J lost 5 bases, and 9 bases stayed unmatched. This CDR3 has 17 amino acids. Germline V gene sequence: CDR1 SGHVS, CDR2 FQNEAQ.

J is TRBJ1-2 and V is TRBV12-5; no definite D call. CDR1 and CDR2 from the germline V gene are LGHNT and FRNRAP. V shed 7 bases and J shed 2 bases, with 11 bases lying between them. This CDR3 spans 13 amino acids. CDR3 amino acids: CASAPAPNYGYTF. The CDR3 DNA is TGTGCTAGTGCCCCAGCACCAAACTATGGCTACACCTTC.

The chain links TRBV15 to TRBJ1-1; D might be TRBD1 (5 bases). The CDR3 consists of 14 residues. The germline CDR1 and CDR2 sequences are LNHNV and YYDKDF (reference sequence). Trimming took off 6 bases at V and 1 base at J, with 12 bases between the two ends. The CDR3 here is CATRAGGENTEAFF. Written as DNA, the CDR3 is TGTGCCACCAGGGCGGGGGGGGAGAACACTGAAGCTTTCTTT.

The chain is built from TRBV28 and TRBJ2-7, with a weak D call TRBD1 (5 bases). The CDR3 totals 14 residues. V gave up 6 bases and J gave up 0 bases, with 12 bases separating them. Germline-derived CDR1 and CDR2 are MDHEN and SYDVKM. For the CDR3, the DNA is TGTGCCAGCAGAAAGGGGTACCTCTCCTACGAGCAGTACTTC. It is translated as CASRKGYLSYEQYF.

The chain has TRBV5-8 and TRBJ1-2; D is uncertain. V was cut by 0 bases and J by 6 bases, with 12 bases left in between. Germline V lookup: CDR1 SGHTS, CDR2 YDEGEE. The CDR3 has 14 residues. The CDR3 sequence: CASSLDVPVNGYTF. CDR3 sequence (DNA): TGTGCCAGCAGCTTGGACGTTCCGGTGAATGGCTACACCTTC.

V is TRBV5-6 and J is TRBJ2-3; TRBD1 is a possible D gene (6 bases). Trimming left V 0 bases short and J 0 bases short, with 11 bases between. CDR3 length: 16 amino acids. Looked up from germline, CDR1 is SGHDT and CDR2 is YYEEEE. CDR3 sequence reads: CASSLAVDSSTDTQYF. The CDR3 DNA reads as TGTGCCAGCAGCTTGGCGGTGGACAGTAGCACAGATACGCAGTATTTT.